Listed below are T cell receptor beta chains from one sample, sequenced in a study of blood T cell repertoires in COVID-19. Measured with immunoSEQ multiplex PCR; TCRdb has only the in-frame clones, and not every one. Of about 94,000 clones detected, 80% to 85% appear once; the ten largest clones hold about 6.3%. Material for sequencing was peripheral blood. These receptors all come from a man aged 60 to 75 with acute or convalescent COVID-19. Each CDR3 is given with its conserved first and last residue. The D gene is left open where the match is weak. The size entry is marked missing in some rows and otherwise reads once, few, many or a size class.

CDR3 DNA,CDR3 protein,clone size,V gene,J gene,D gene
TGTGCCAGCAGCTTGAGAGGAGGGAATAATCAGCCCCAGCATTTT,CASSLRGGNNQPQHF,.,TRBV5-5,TRBJ1-5,.
TGTATCCAGGGGAACACCGGGGAGCTGTTTTTT,CIQGNTGELFF,.,TRBV19,TRBJ2-2,.
TGTGCCAGCAGCTTGCAGGGGCAGGGAAACACCATATATTTT,CASSLQGQGNTIYF,.,TRBV7-2,TRBJ1-3,.
TGTGCCAGCAGCTTAGAATTGACAGGGCATGAACTGTTTTTT,CASSLELTGHELFF,.,TRBV7-2,TRBJ1-4,TRBD1
TGTGCCAGCAGTTCTACCGGTTATAGCAATCAGCCCCAGCATTTT,CASSSTGYSNQPQHF,.,TRBV6-2/TRBV6-3,TRBJ1-5,.
TGTGCCAGTAGTGAAGGAGGACAGGCTGTCGAGACCCAGTACTTC,CASSEGGQAVETQYF,.,TRBV19,TRBJ2-5,TRBD1
TGTGCCACCAGTGATTCTTCAGGGGGCGGCTACACCTTC,CATSDSSGGGYTF,.,TRBV24-1,TRBJ1-2,TRBD1
TGTGCAAGTCGCCCAGGACAGGGGGCGCTAGGTGAAAAACTGTTTTTT,CASRPGQGALGEKLFF,.,TRBV12-2,TRBJ1-4,.
TGTGCCTGGAGCGCCTATGAAGCTTTCTTT,CAWSAYEAFF,.,TRBV30,TRBJ1-1,.
TGTGCCAGCAGCCCCCCACAGGGTAGCGGGGGGGCAGGAGATACGCAGTATTTT,CASSPPQGSGGAGDTQYF,once,TRBV3-1/TRBV3-2,TRBJ2-3,TRBD2
TGTGCCAGTAGTATGGTACCGGGGGATCAGCCCCAGCATTTT,CASSMVPGDQPQHF,.,TRBV19,TRBJ1-5,.
TGTGCCAGCAGTTACTCGGGGAGGGTTAATTCACCCCTCCACTTT,CASSYSGRVNSPLHF,.,TRBV6-5,TRBJ1-6,.
TGTGCCAGCAGCTTAGACAGGGGCCTCCATGGCTACACCTTC,CASSLDRGLHGYTF,.,TRBV7-9,TRBJ1-2,TRBD1
TGTGCCAGCAGTTTAAACCCTAGCGGGGGGGGCTACAATGAGCAGTTCTTC,CASSLNPSGGGYNEQFF,.,TRBV27,TRBJ2-1,TRBD2
TGTGCCAGCAGTGATCAAACAGGGGTCGGCCAGAATGAGCAGTACTTC,CASSDQTGVGQNEQYF,once,TRBV6-1,TRBJ2-7,TRBD1
TGCGCCAGCAGCTTGGAGGGGACAAGATCCTCTGGGGCCAACGTCCTGACTTTC,CASSLEGTRSSGANVLTF,.,TRBV5-1,TRBJ2-6,.
TGTGCCAGCAGCTTGGGCCCCGCGGACTATGGCTACACCTTC,CASSLGPADYGYTF,.,TRBV5-6,TRBJ1-2,.
TGTGCCAGCAGCTTGAGGAGTTTCGGGGAGCAGTACTTC,CASSLRSFGEQYF,.,TRBV5-6,TRBJ2-7,.
TGTGCCAGCAGGAGATTCCAGGGGGCAGATACGCAGTATTTT,CASRRFQGADTQYF,.,TRBV27,TRBJ2-3,TRBD1
TGCGCCAGCAGTGAGTCGTATATCATATCGGGAAGGCAGCCCCAGCATTTT,CASSESYIISGRQPQHF,.,TRBV10-1,TRBJ1-5,.
TGTGCCAGCAGCTCGACAAGGGGATCAGCCAGCATCCCTGGAAACACCATATATTTT,CASSSTRGSASIPGNTIYF,.,TRBV7-8,TRBJ1-3,.
TGTGCCAGCAGGAAGGGAGGGGCGATACAAGAGACCCAGTACTTC,CASRKGGAIQETQYF,.,TRBV2,TRBJ2-5,TRBD2
TGTGCCAGCAGTTACCAGGGGTCCTACGAGCAGTACTTC,CASSYQGSYEQYF,.,TRBV28,TRBJ2-7,.
TGTGCCAGCAGCTTAGTGCGGGCAGTTAACTATGGCTACACCTTC,CASSLVRAVNYGYTF,.,TRBV7-2,TRBJ1-2,.
TGTGCCAGCAGGCTTACAGGGGGCTCTCGAACTGAAGCTTTCTTT,CASRLTGGSRTEAFF,.,TRBV7-2,TRBJ1-1,TRBD1
TGTGCCAGCAGGCGCCAGGGATTTGGAAACACCATATATTTT,CASRRQGFGNTIYF,.,TRBV3-1/TRBV3-2,TRBJ1-3,.
TGTGCCAGCAGCTTATTTCGTCGAGGCTCTGGAAACACCATATATTTT,CASSLFRRGSGNTIYF,few,TRBV13,TRBJ1-3,.
TGCGCCAGCAGCCAAGAAGGAGGGGATAATGAAAAACTGTTTTTT,CASSQEGGDNEKLFF,.,TRBV4-1,TRBJ1-4,.
TGTGCCAGCAGTCCGGGACAGGGGGCCCCGGGCGATCAGCCCCAGCATTTT,CASSPGQGAPGDQPQHF,once,TRBV6-6,TRBJ1-5,TRBD1
TGTGCCAGCAGCTTACAGACAGGGGGCGAATATGGCTACACCTTC,CASSLQTGGEYGYTF,few,TRBV9,TRBJ1-2,TRBD1
TGTGCCAGCAGTTTAACAGGGGCGGGCACTAATGAAAAACTGTTTTTT,CASSLTGAGTNEKLFF,.,TRBV28,TRBJ1-4,TRBD1
TGCGCCAGCAGTCTGACAGGGGTTCGCGATACGCAGTATTTT,CASSLTGVRDTQYF,once,TRBV5-1,TRBJ2-3,TRBD1